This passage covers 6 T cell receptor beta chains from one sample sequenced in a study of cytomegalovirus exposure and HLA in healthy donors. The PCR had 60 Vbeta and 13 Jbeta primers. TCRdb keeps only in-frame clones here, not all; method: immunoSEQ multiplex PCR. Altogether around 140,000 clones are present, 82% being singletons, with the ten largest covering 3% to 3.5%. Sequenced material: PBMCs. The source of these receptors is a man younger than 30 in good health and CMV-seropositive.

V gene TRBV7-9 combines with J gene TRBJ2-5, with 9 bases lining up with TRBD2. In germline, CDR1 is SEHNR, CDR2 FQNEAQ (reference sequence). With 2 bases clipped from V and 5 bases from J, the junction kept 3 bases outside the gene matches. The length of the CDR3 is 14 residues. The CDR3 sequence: CASSLRLAGETQYF. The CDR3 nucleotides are TGTGCCAGCAGCTTAAGGCTAGCGGGGGAGACCCAGTACTTC.

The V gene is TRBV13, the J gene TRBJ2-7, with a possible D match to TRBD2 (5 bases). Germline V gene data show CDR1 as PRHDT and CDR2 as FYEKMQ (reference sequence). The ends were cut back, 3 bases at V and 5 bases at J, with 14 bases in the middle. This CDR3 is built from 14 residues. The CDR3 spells CASSLRALPHEQYF. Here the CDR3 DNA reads TGTGCCAGCAGCTTGAGGGCCTTACCTCACGAGCAGTACTTC.

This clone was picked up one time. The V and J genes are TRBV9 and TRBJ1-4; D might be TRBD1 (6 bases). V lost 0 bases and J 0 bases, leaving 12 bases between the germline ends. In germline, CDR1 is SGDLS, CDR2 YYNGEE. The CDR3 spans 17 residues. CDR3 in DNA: TGTGCCAGCAGCGTAGGAGGGGGAGCGTCAACTAATGAAAAACTGTTTTTT. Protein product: CASSVGGGASTNEKLFF. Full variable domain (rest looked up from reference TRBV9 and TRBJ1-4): DSGVTQTPKHLITATGQRVTLRCSPRSGDLSVYWYQQSLDQGLQFLIQYYNGEERAKGNILERFSAQQFPDLHSELNLSSLELGDSALYFCASSVGGGASTNEKLFFGSGTQLSVL.

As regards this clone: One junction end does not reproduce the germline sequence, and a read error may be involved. The CDR3 DNA reads as TGTGCCAGCAGCTCAGGACAGGGCGCCAACTTC. Translation gives CASSSGQGANF. The J gene is TRBJ2-7, the V gene TRBV5-6; 8 nucleotides match TRBD1. CDR1 is SGHDT, CDR2 YYEEEE, per germline. CDR3 size: 11 residues. The complete variable domain, with remaining parts taken from reference TRBV5-6 and TRBJ2-7, reads DAGVTQSPTHLIKTRGQQVTLRCSPKSGHDTVSWYQQALGQGPQFIFQYYEEEERQRGNFPDRFSGHQFPNYSSELNVNALLLGDSALYLCASSSGQGANFGPGTRLTVT.

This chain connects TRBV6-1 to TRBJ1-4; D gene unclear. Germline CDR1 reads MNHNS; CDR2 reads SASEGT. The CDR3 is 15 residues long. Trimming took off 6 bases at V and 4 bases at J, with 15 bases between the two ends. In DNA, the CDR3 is TGTGCCAGCAGGAAGGTGGGCACCTTTAATGAAAAACTGTTTTTT. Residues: CASRKVGTFNEKLFF.

The CDR3 sequence: CAISGGQGILQETQYF. CDR3 coding DNA: TGTGCCATCAGTGGGGGTCAGGGGATTTTGCAAGAGACCCAGTACTTC. This chain links TRBV10-3 with TRBJ2-5, with D possibly being TRBD1 (6 bases). Germline V gives CDR1 ENHRY, CDR2 SYGVKD. CDR3 length equals 16 residues. V was cut by 4 bases and J by 2 bases, with 17 bases left in between.